The rows below give T cell receptor beta chains drawn from one sample of a study of blood T cell repertoires in COVID-19. Produced via immunoSEQ multiplex PCR; TCRdb's table is partial and in-frame only. The table lists roughly 330,000 clones, 70% to 90% of them singletons. Material for sequencing was PBMCs or T cells enriched from blood (not recorded which). The receptors here all came from a woman aged 30 to 39 who had recovered from COVID-19. The CDR3 runs from the conserved cysteine through the conserved F or W. The order of the fields is D gene, V gene, J gene, clone size, CDR3 length, CDR3 protein, CDR3 DNA. A D gene is named only where the DNA matches it firmly. Where a row states a size, it is once, few, many or the class of an expanded clone; other rows omit it.

d_call: TRBD1
v_call: TRBV6-5
j_call: TRBJ2-7
clone_size: .
cdr3_length: 15
cdr3_aa: CASRSRTGRTYEQYF
cdr3_nt: TGTGCCAGCAGATCCCGGACAGGGCGTACCTACGAGCAGTACTTC

d_call: .
v_call: TRBV15
j_call: TRBJ1-2
clone_size: .
cdr3_length: 13
cdr3_aa: CATSRQGLDGYTF
cdr3_nt: TGTGCCACCAGCAGACAGGGATTGGATGGCTACACCTTC

d_call: TRBD1
v_call: TRBV29-1
j_call: TRBJ1-2
clone_size: few
cdr3_length: 15
cdr3_aa: CSVVEGTGVGKGYTF
cdr3_nt: TGCAGCGTTGTCGAAGGGACAGGGGTAGGGAAGGGCTACACCTTC

d_call: .
v_call: TRBV3-1/TRBV3-2
j_call: TRBJ1-2
clone_size: .
cdr3_length: 15
cdr3_aa: CASSQEGEGKGGYTF
cdr3_nt: TGTGCCAGCAGCCAAGAAGGGGAAGGGAAAGGCGGCTACACCTTC

d_call: .
v_call: TRBV6-6
j_call: TRBJ2-2
clone_size: .
cdr3_length: 16
cdr3_aa: CASSYYQGPGTGELFF
cdr3_nt: TGTGCCAGCAGTTACTATCAGGGGCCGGGCACCGGGGAGCTGTTTTTT

d_call: .
v_call: TRBV2
j_call: TRBJ1-3
clone_size: few
cdr3_length: 15
cdr3_aa: CASRESGDSGNTIYF
cdr3_nt: TGTGCCAGCAGGGAGTCAGGGGACTCTGGAAACACCATATATTTT

d_call: .
v_call: TRBV6-5
j_call: TRBJ2-1
clone_size: .
cdr3_length: 14
cdr3_aa: CASSYRGPYNEQFF
cdr3_nt: TGTGCCAGCAGTTACCGCGGGCCCTACAATGAGCAGTTCTTC

d_call: .
v_call: TRBV11-2
j_call: TRBJ1-2
clone_size: .
cdr3_length: 17
cdr3_aa: CASSPGDRLPPLRGYTF
cdr3_nt: TGTGCCAGCAGCCCTGGTGACAGGCTGCCCCCCTTACGTGGCTACACCTTC

d_call: TRBD1
v_call: TRBV19
j_call: TRBJ2-6
clone_size: few
cdr3_length: 16
cdr3_aa: CASSIGQGSGANVLTF
cdr3_nt: TGTGCCAGTAGTATCGGACAGGGCTCTGGGGCCAACGTCCTGACTTTC

d_call: .
v_call: TRBV24-1
j_call: TRBJ2-1
clone_size: .
cdr3_length: 13
cdr3_aa: CATGDPSGYEQFF
cdr3_nt: TGTGCCACCGGTGACCCTTCGGGTTATGAGCAGTTCTTC

d_call: .
v_call: TRBV27
j_call: TRBJ1-6
clone_size: .
cdr3_length: 15
cdr3_aa: CASSLAPLSDSPLHF
cdr3_nt: TGTGCCAGCAGTTTGGCCCCCCTTTCTGATTCACCCCTCCACTTT

d_call: .
v_call: TRBV25-1
j_call: TRBJ1-5
clone_size: few
cdr3_length: 12
cdr3_aa: CASSEWEQPQHF
cdr3_nt: TGTGCCAGCAGTGAATGGGAGCAGCCCCAGCATTTT

d_call: .
v_call: TRBV4-3
j_call: TRBJ1-6
clone_size: .
cdr3_length: 18
cdr3_aa: CASSQDRGGSSYNSPLHF
cdr3_nt: TGCGCCAGCAGCCAAGATCGGGGCGGGAGCTCCTATAATTCACCCCTCCACTTT

d_call: .
v_call: TRBV6-5
j_call: TRBJ1-4
clone_size: .
cdr3_length: 15
cdr3_aa: CASSSPGGSNEKLFF
cdr3_nt: TGTGCCAGCAGTAGCCCCGGGGGGTCTAATGAAAAACTGTTTTTT

d_call: .
v_call: TRBV30
j_call: TRBJ1-4
clone_size: .
cdr3_length: 14
cdr3_aa: CAWSYRIGGEKLFF
cdr3_nt: TGTGCCTGGAGTTACAGGATCGGGGGAGAAAAACTGTTTTTT

d_call: .
v_call: TRBV10-3
j_call: TRBJ1-4
clone_size: .
cdr3_length: 14
cdr3_aa: CAIRDSGVVEKLFF
cdr3_nt: TGTGCCATCAGGGACAGCGGCGTCGTGGAAAAACTGTTTTTT

d_call: .
v_call: TRBV5-1
j_call: TRBJ1-1
clone_size: .
cdr3_length: 14
cdr3_aa: CASSLGVPLSEAFF
cdr3_nt: TGCGCCAGCAGCTTGGGCGTACCCCTCTCTGAAGCTTTCTTT

d_call: TRBD1
v_call: TRBV30
j_call: TRBJ2-6
clone_size: .
cdr3_length: 13
cdr3_aa: CAWGGQGVNVLTF
cdr3_nt: TGTGCCTGGGGGGGACAGGGGGTCAACGTCCTGACTTTC

d_call: TRBD2
v_call: TRBV19
j_call: TRBJ2-1
clone_size: many
cdr3_length: 15
cdr3_aa: CASSITKRGVDEQFF
cdr3_nt: TGTGCCAGTAGTATTACCAAGCGGGGGGTCGATGAGCAGTTCTTC

d_call: TRBD1
v_call: TRBV7-6
j_call: TRBJ1-6
clone_size: .
cdr3_length: 15
cdr3_aa: CASSFQDRVTSPLHF
cdr3_nt: TGTGCCAGCAGCTTCCAAGACAGGGTTACTTCACCCCTCCACTTT

d_call: TRBD1
v_call: TRBV7-8
j_call: TRBJ1-5
clone_size: .
cdr3_length: 15
cdr3_aa: CASDRGQGAFQPQHF
cdr3_nt: TGTGCCAGCGACCGAGGACAGGGGGCTTTTCAGCCCCAGCATTTT

d_call: .
v_call: TRBV30
j_call: TRBJ2-5
clone_size: once
cdr3_length: 13
cdr3_aa: CAWSVGRSETQYF
cdr3_nt: TGTGCCTGGAGTGTCGGCAGGTCAGAGACCCAGTACTTC

d_call: TRBD1
v_call: TRBV30
j_call: TRBJ1-1
clone_size: .
cdr3_length: 15
cdr3_aa: CAWTLPGTANTEAFF
cdr3_nt: TGTGCCTGGACACTCCCCGGGACAGCCAACACTGAAGCTTTCTTT

d_call: .
v_call: TRBV28
j_call: TRBJ1-2
clone_size: .
cdr3_length: 11
cdr3_aa: CASMVEYGYTF
cdr3_nt: TGTGCCAGCATGGTAGAGTATGGCTACACCTTC

d_call: .
v_call: TRBV5-5
j_call: TRBJ1-6
clone_size: once
cdr3_length: 15
cdr3_aa: CASSLPGPGNSPLHF
cdr3_nt: TGTGCCAGCAGCTTGCCCGGCCCGGGGAATTCACCCCTCCACTTT

d_call: TRBD1
v_call: TRBV6-5
j_call: TRBJ1-2
clone_size: .
cdr3_length: 14
cdr3_aa: CASSYSTGGAGYTF
cdr3_nt: TGTGCCAGCAGTTACTCAACAGGGGGTGCTGGCTACACCTTC

d_call: TRBD1
v_call: TRBV27
j_call: TRBJ1-1
clone_size: .
cdr3_length: 21
cdr3_aa: CAPSSCYRGSARPCRNTEAFF
cdr3_nt: TGTGCCCCCAGCAGTTGTTACAGGGGAAGTGCCCGCCCCTGTCGGAACACTGAAGCTTTCTTT

d_call: .
v_call: TRBV6-2/TRBV6-3
j_call: TRBJ1-2
clone_size: few
cdr3_length: 14
cdr3_aa: CASSYSMVNYGYTF
cdr3_nt: TGTGCCAGCAGTTATTCTATGGTAAACTATGGCTACACCTTC

d_call: TRBD2
v_call: TRBV5-4
j_call: TRBJ2-3
clone_size: .
cdr3_length: 15
cdr3_aa: CASSFLAGSSDTQYF
cdr3_nt: TGTGCCAGCAGCTTCCTAGCGGGGAGCTCAGATACGCAGTATTTT

d_call: TRBD1
v_call: TRBV9
j_call: TRBJ1-2
clone_size: once
cdr3_length: 16
cdr3_aa: CASSLGQERTNYGYTF
cdr3_nt: TGTGCCAGCAGCCTTGGACAGGAACGGACTAACTATGGCTACACCTTC

d_call: TRBD1
v_call: TRBV9
j_call: TRBJ1-2
clone_size: .
cdr3_length: 15
cdr3_aa: CASSAPPFDRAGYTF
cdr3_nt: TGTGCCAGCAGCGCCCCCCCGTTTGACAGGGCTGGCTACACCTTC

d_call: .
v_call: TRBV5-1
j_call: TRBJ2-3
clone_size: .
cdr3_length: 15
cdr3_aa: CASSQDSPHTDTQYF
cdr3_nt: TGCGCCAGCAGCCAGGACTCCCCGCACACAGATACGCAGTATTTT

d_call: .
v_call: TRBV5-4
j_call: TRBJ2-1
clone_size: .
cdr3_length: 14
cdr3_aa: CASSPGLSYNEQFF
cdr3_nt: TGTGCCAGCAGCCCGGGACTCTCCTACAATGAGCAGTTCTTC

d_call: .
v_call: TRBV11-2
j_call: TRBJ2-7
clone_size: .
cdr3_length: 13
cdr3_aa: CASSSGRDYEQYF
cdr3_nt: TGTGCCAGCAGCTCAGGACGGGACTACGAGCAGTACTTC

d_call: TRBD1
v_call: TRBV19
j_call: TRBJ1-4
clone_size: .
cdr3_length: 20
cdr3_aa: CASSQPRDSPDLTLGEKLFF
cdr3_nt: TGTGCCAGTAGCCAGCCCCGGGACAGCCCGGATTTGACCCTCGGGGAAAAACTGTTTTTT

d_call: .
v_call: TRBV4-3
j_call: TRBJ2-7
clone_size: .
cdr3_length: 14
cdr3_aa: CASSWRDSEAEQYF
cdr3_nt: TGCGCCAGCAGCTGGAGGGACTCCGAAGCCGAGCAGTACTTC

d_call: .
v_call: TRBV5-4
j_call: TRBJ2-1
clone_size: .
cdr3_length: 15
cdr3_aa: CASSYRLGSYNEQFF
cdr3_nt: TGTGCCAGCAGCTACAGGTTAGGCTCCTACAATGAGCAGTTCTTC

d_call: .
v_call: TRBV19
j_call: TRBJ1-3
clone_size: .
cdr3_length: 14
cdr3_aa: CASSIPGPGNTIYF
cdr3_nt: TGTGCCAGTAGTATCCCTGGGCCTGGAAACACCATATATTTT

d_call: TRBD2
v_call: TRBV4-1
j_call: TRBJ2-5
clone_size: .
cdr3_length: 17
cdr3_aa: CASSQGASGGAGETQYF
cdr3_nt: TGCGCCAGCAGCCAAGGGGCTAGCGGGGGGGCCGGAGAGACCCAGTACTTC

d_call: .
v_call: TRBV20-1
j_call: TRBJ1-1
clone_size: .
cdr3_length: 11
cdr3_aa: CSASPATEAFF
cdr3_nt: TGCAGTGCTAGTCCCGCTACCGAAGCTTTCTTT

d_call: TRBD2
v_call: TRBV7-9
j_call: TRBJ2-2
clone_size: .
cdr3_length: 17
cdr3_aa: CASSLGGLARNTGELFF
cdr3_nt: TGTGCCAGCAGCTTAGGGGGACTAGCGAGGAACACCGGGGAGCTGTTTTTT

d_call: TRBD2
v_call: TRBV25-1
j_call: TRBJ2-5
clone_size: few
cdr3_length: 15
cdr3_aa: CASSPLAGIQETQYF
cdr3_nt: TGTGCCAGCAGCCCTCTAGCGGGCATTCAAGAGACCCAGTACTTC

d_call: .
v_call: TRBV2
j_call: TRBJ1-1
clone_size: .
cdr3_length: 16
cdr3_aa: CASREWDLGVNTEAFF
cdr3_nt: TGTGCCAGCAGAGAATGGGACTTAGGGGTGAACACTGAAGCTTTCTTT

d_call: .
v_call: TRBV6-2/TRBV6-3
j_call: TRBJ2-5
clone_size: .
cdr3_length: 14
cdr3_aa: CASSYGGSQETQYF
cdr3_nt: TGTGCCAGCAGTTACGGGGGCAGTCAAGAGACCCAGTACTTC

d_call: TRBD2
v_call: TRBV7-2
j_call: TRBJ2-3
clone_size: .
cdr3_length: 16
cdr3_aa: CASSLTTGTSGDTQYF
cdr3_nt: TGTGCCAGCAGCTTAACAACCGGGACTAGCGGAGATACGCAGTATTTT

d_call: .
v_call: TRBV7-9
j_call: TRBJ2-3
clone_size: .
cdr3_length: 13
cdr3_aa: CASSPEALGTQYF
cdr3_nt: TGTGCCAGCAGCCCAGAGGCGTTGGGTACGCAGTATTTT

d_call: TRBD1
v_call: TRBV7-8
j_call: TRBJ1-1
clone_size: .
cdr3_length: 15
cdr3_aa: CASSLTRGPDTEAFF
cdr3_nt: TGTGCCAGCAGCTTGACCAGGGGGCCGGACACTGAAGCTTTCTTT

d_call: TRBD1
v_call: TRBV18
j_call: TRBJ1-5
clone_size: .
cdr3_length: 16
cdr3_aa: CASSPPGTGVGQPQHF
cdr3_nt: TGTGCCAGCTCACCACCGGGGACAGGGGTTGGTCAGCCCCAGCATTTT

d_call: TRBD1
v_call: TRBV6-5
j_call: TRBJ2-5
clone_size: .
cdr3_length: 13
cdr3_aa: CASSSTGYSAQYF
cdr3_nt: TGTGCCAGCAGTTCGACAGGGTACTCGGCCCAGTACTTC

d_call: .
v_call: TRBV12-3/TRBV12-4
j_call: TRBJ2-1
clone_size: .
cdr3_length: 13
cdr3_aa: CASSSDTYNEQFF
cdr3_nt: TGTGCCAGCAGTTCAGACACGTACAATGAGCAGTTCTTC

d_call: TRBD1
v_call: TRBV10-3
j_call: TRBJ1-2
clone_size: .
cdr3_length: 12
cdr3_aa: CAITGTGYGYTF
cdr3_nt: TGTGCCATCACTGGGACAGGGTACGGCTACACCTTC

d_call: TRBD1
v_call: TRBV7-2
j_call: TRBJ2-5
clone_size: .
cdr3_length: 15
cdr3_aa: CASSSRGPSQETQYF
cdr3_nt: TGTGCCAGCAGCTCGAGGGGGCCCAGCCAAGAGACCCAGTACTTC

d_call: TRBD1
v_call: TRBV18
j_call: TRBJ1-2
clone_size: once
cdr3_length: 17
cdr3_aa: CASSPVPGQGADYGYTF
cdr3_nt: TGTGCCAGCTCACCAGTCCCGGGACAGGGGGCGGACTATGGCTACACCTTC